This T cell receptor beta chain is from a study of T cells in Graves' hyperthyroidism and ophthalmopathy. Notes on the study in general: Most clonotypes expanded in thyroid above 0.001 were likewise present in blood. Ophthalmopathy was told apart from stable hyperthyroidism by a 13 V-J model.

Many counts were recorded for this clonotype. Antigen: not known. TCR beta CDR3 sequences were amplified from RNA transcripts. Researchers ran a first-round RT-PCR on the TCR CDR3 using the HTBI primer set. TCRdb processed the multiplex PCR reads anew with MiXCR; each CDR3 protein has one entry. This sample carries 380,000 or so distinct CDR3 sequences, approximately 19% of them seen once, and the ten largest clones take around 4%. J lost 7 bases, V lost 5 bases, and 16 bases had no gene match. Looked up from germline, CDR1 is ENHRY and CDR2 is SYGVKD. The CDR3 totals 16 residues. Graves' hyperthyroidism was deemed stable absent ophthalmopathy progression within 18 months. Patients having uncontrolled infection, another autoimmune disease, pregnancy or lactation were not included.

Sequenced sample: blood. The rearrangement uses TRBV10-3 and TRBJ2-5; 7 nucleotides match TRBD2. The sequence was collected from a woman aged 18-29 years with Graves' hyperthyroidism. The CDR3 is CAISPSSGGYGGTQYF. For the CDR3, the DNA is TGTGCCATCAGTCCTTCTAGCGGTGGATATGGGGGGACCCAGTACTTC.